A single T cell receptor (beta chain) is shown here with its context. Its antigen remains unknown. V lost 1 base, J lost 1 base, and 5 bases stayed unmatched. The CDR3 is 17 amino acids. Germline CDR1 and CDR2: SGHTA and FQGNSA. This record comes from a study of response to subunit inactivated influenza vaccine. Study-wide results and caveats: The authors proposed limited new T cell recruitment per seasonal influenza vaccination.

MiXCR, run by TCRdb on the RT-PCR reads, gives a single entry per CDR3 protein. This sample yields approximately 500,000 distinct CDR3 sequences, of which 13% are seen a single time; around 13% belongs to the top ten. This material consisted of PBMCs from blood, taken around seven weeks after vaccination. The receptor comes from a man between 45 and 60 years old who received an inactivated influenza vaccine. The V and J genes are TRBV7-2 and TRBJ2-5; 11 bases agree with TRBD2. CDR3 DNA: TGTGCCAGCAGCTTAGGGACTAGCGGGCTACGCCAAGAGACCCAGTACTTC. It yields the protein CASSLGTSGLRQETQYF.